This T cell receptor beta chain was found in a study of T cells after yellow fever vaccination. Whole-study context: Those fractions that held only low numbers of cells were prepared using the SMART-Seq v4 Ultra Low Input RNA kit. Study conclusions and caveats: FACS-sorted repertoires could contain abundant clonotypes contaminating from the bulk population. Primary-vaccination clones mostly resurfaced post-booster (nearly 97% CD4, more than 80% CD8).

Template switching by 5'RACE produced TCR cDNA, adding a universal primer site and UMIs. TCRdb re-derived calls from the 5' RACE reads in MiXCR, one entry per CDR3 protein. The sample yields hundreds of thousands of distinct CDR3 sequences, around 19% seen once. With regard to this clonotype: The antigen is unknown.

This CDR3 region has 15 residues. The ends were cut back, 5 bases at V and 5 bases at J, with 15 bases in the middle. This chain links TRBV12-3 or TRBV12-4 with TRBJ2-2; a weak D match, TRBD1 (5 bases). Sequenced material: PBMCs, taken before the yellow fever booster vaccination. The sequence came from a man aged 18-30 years who received the YFV17D yellow fever vaccine. CDR3 bases: TGTGCCAGCAGTGGTACAAACAGACAGACCGGGGAGCTGTTTTTT. As protein: CASSGTNRQTGELFF.